This T cell receptor (beta chain) was captured by sequencing in a study of cytomegalovirus exposure and HLA in healthy donors. The CDR3 extends over 16 amino acids. Trimming at V came to 1 base and at J to 2 bases, leaving 6 bases not matched to a gene. Germline values: CDR1 MGHRA, CDR2 YSYEKL. The primer mix had 60 Vbeta and 13 Jbeta primers. Assay: immunoSEQ multiplex PCR; the TCRdb copy retains only in-frame clones and omits some. The data hold 150,000 or so clones, with 77% observed a single time. The receptor's source is a male donor in good health and CMV-seropositive. The V and J genes are TRBV4-1 and TRBJ2-7, with TRBD2 matching 9 bases. Sequenced sample: PBMCs. The CDR3 nucleotides read TGCGCCAGCAGCCAAGTCAGCGGGAGGCTCGCCTACGAGCAGTACTTC. It yields the protein CASSQVSGRLAYEQYF.